A single sample is the source of the 30 T cell receptor beta chains below, sequenced in a study of T-cell memory formation after mild COVID-19. One entry per CDR3 protein results from TCRdb running MiXCR on the 5' RACE reads. Counted here are hundreds of thousands of distinct CDR3 sequences, 7% to 10% occurring once; the ten biggest clones make up roughly 22%. Sequences were obtained from PBMCs or a T cell subset sorted from them (not recorded which). Every receptor here comes from a man between 18 and 29 years old who had mild COVID-19 (a few samples of this study predate the infection). Cell type and time point are not known.

The chain has TRBV29-1 and TRBJ2-3; no definite D call. Germline V gene data show CDR1 as SQVTM and CDR2 as ANQGSEA. V shed 5 bases and J shed 6 bases, with 15 bases lying between them. CDR3 length equals 13 residues. This CDR3 is CSVSFRPGDTQYF. CDR3 sequence (DNA): TGCAGCGTTTCGTTCCGTCCTGGGGATACGCAGTATTTT.

The rearrangement joins TRBV18 to TRBJ2-1; D not certain. Germline lookup yields CDR1 KGHSH and CDR2 LQKENI. CDR3 length: 14 amino acids. V lost 5 bases and J lost 4, with 12 bases in between. CDR3 loop: CASSSPGDYNEQFF. CDR3 nucleotide sequence: TGTGCCAGCTCATCGCCCGGCGATTACAATGAGCAGTTCTTC.

The rearrangement uses TRBV7-2 and TRBJ2-1, with a possible D match to TRBD2 (5 bases). The CDR3 consists of 15 residues. Trimming pared 3 bases from V and 6 bases from J, leaving 15 bases between. From germline, CDR1 is SGHTA and CDR2 FQGNSA. In nucleotides, the CDR3 is TGTGCCAGCAGCTTTACGCCCGTTGGAGGCAATGAGCAGTTCTTC. Translation: CASSFTPVGGNEQFF. Full variable domain (missing parts from reference TRBV7-2 and TRBJ2-1): GAGVSQSPSNKVTEKGKDVELRCDPISGHTALYWYRQSLGQGLEFLIYFQGNSAPDKSGLPSDRFSAERTGGSVSTLTIQRTQQEDSAVYLCASSFTPVGGNEQFFGPGTRLTVL.

CDR3 DNA sequence: TGCGCCAGCAGCCAACGGGGAACTGAAGCTTTCTTT. The encoded protein is CASSQRGTEAFF. The chain uses TRBV4-3 and TRBJ1-1; D uncertain. The CDR3 length is 12 residues. CDR1 and CDR2 from the germline V gene are LGHNA and YSLEER. The V and J ends lost 2 bases and 5 bases respectively, with 6 bases between them.

This chain connects TRBV2 to TRBJ2-3; TRBD1 might be the D (5 bases). Between the trimmed V and J ends, which lost 6 bases and 6 bases, there was a span of 7 bases. CDR1 is SNHLY and CDR2 is FYNNEI in the germline V gene. This CDR3 region has 11 residues. CDR3 in DNA: TGTGCCAGCAGAGGGGTCGATACGCAGTATTTT. This translates into CASRGVDTQYF.

The J gene is TRBJ2-3, the V gene TRBV3-1; D may be TRBD1 or TRBD2 (5 bases each). Germline CDR1 LGHDT, CDR2 YNNKEL (reference sequence). V was shortened by 3 bases and J by 2 bases, with 15 bases between the two germline ends. The CDR3 spans 16 residues. The CDR3 DNA reads as TGTGCCAGCAGCCACTGGGGTGGGACCACCACAGATACGCAGTATTTT. This encodes CASSHWGGTTTDTQYF.

The CDR3 bases are TGCAGTGCCGGGGCAGGGGAGTATGGCTACACCTTC. This translates into CSAGAGEYGYTF. V and J are TRBV20-1 and TRBJ1-2; D is perhaps TRBD1 (6 bases). Germline CDR1 is DFQATT and CDR2 is SNEGSKA (reference sequence). Trimming took off 6 bases at V and 5 bases at J, with 13 bases between the two ends. The CDR3 contains 12 residues.

This clonotype came up a few times. The V gene is TRBV6-5, the J gene TRBJ1-1; D is possibly TRBD1 (6 bases). Trimming took off 6 bases at V and 1 base at J, with 12 bases between the two ends. Germline CDR1 and CDR2: MNHEY and SVGAGI. The CDR3 is made up of 14 amino acids. The CDR3 nucleotides are TGTGCCAGCAGCCGTACAGGGACGAACACTGAAGCTTTCTTT. It is translated as CASSRTGTNTEAFF.

This clonotype was observed a handful of times. This chain connects TRBV5-1 to TRBJ2-1; 9 bases fit TRBD2. V lost 4 bases, J lost 0 bases, and 5 bases stayed unmatched. Germline-derived CDR1 and CDR2 are SGHRS and YFSETQ. The CDR3 has 16 residues. The CDR3: CASSAAGGLSYNEQFF. The DNA for the CDR3 is TGCGCCAGCAGCGCTGCGGGGGGGCTCTCCTACAATGAGCAGTTCTTC.

The chain has TRBV7-9 and TRBJ2-6; D assignment may be TRBD1 or TRBD2 (6 bases each). This CDR3 contains 16 residues. The V gene's germline CDR1 is SEHNR and CDR2 FQNEAQ (reference sequence). V was pared by 2 bases and J by 2 bases, with 10 bases between. The CDR3 region is CASSLTGAAGANVLTF. CDR3 coding DNA: TGTGCCAGCAGCTTAACGGGGGCAGCTGGGGCCAACGTCCTGACTTTC.

The chain recombines TRBV7-2 with TRBJ2-1, with D tentatively TRBD2 (5 bases). The CDR3 length is 15 residues. In germline, CDR1 is SGHTA, CDR2 FQGNSA. V lost 5 bases and J 9 bases, leaving 20 bases between the germline ends. CDR3: CASSRAGPTESEQFF. The CDR3 bases are TGTGCCAGCAGCAGGGCGGGCCCTACTGAGTCTGAGCAGTTCTTC.

V is TRBV6-2 or TRBV6-3 and J is TRBJ1-1; 10 bases fit TRBD1. The CDR3 loop spans 16 amino acids. Germline loops: CDR1 MNHEY, CDR2 SVGEGT. Trimming took 6 bases from V and 0 from J; bases not matched to a gene: 7. The CDR3 protein is CASSLDRGQVNTEAFF. The CDR3 nucleotides are TGTGCCAGCAGCCTTGACAGGGGGCAGGTGAACACTGAAGCTTTCTTT.

The gene calls are TRBV10-3 and TRBJ2-1; TRBD1 might be the D (6 bases). CDR1 ENHRY and CDR2 SYGVKD come from the germline V gene. CDR3 size: 16 residues. The germline V and J ends were trimmed by 6 bases and 2 bases, with 17 bases remaining between them. The CDR3 loop is CAISLSPRGAYNEQFF. CDR3 in DNA: TGTGCCATCAGCCTAAGTCCCAGGGGCGCCTACAATGAGCAGTTCTTC.

Only a few counts were recorded for this clonotype. This chain uses TRBV6-2 or TRBV6-3 with TRBJ1-2; TRBD1 is a possible D gene (6 bases). From germline, CDR1 is MNHEY and CDR2 SVGEGT. The CDR3 covers 13 residues. V lost 7 bases to trimming and J lost 7 bases, with 16 bases between them. The CDR3 loop reads CASTKGGTSGYTF. In nucleotides, the CDR3 is TGTGCCAGCACCAAGGGGGGGACGAGTGGCTACACCTTC.

The V and J genes are TRBV5-6 and TRBJ2-7, with 7 bases matching TRBD2. CDR1 and CDR2 from the germline V gene are SGHDT and YYEEEE. This CDR3 contains 15 residues. The CDR3 DNA follows: TGTGCCAGCAGCCATAGGGAGGGTTGGTCCTACGAGCAGCACGTC. Translating gives CASSHREGWSYEQHV.

Comment on this clonotype: Since a much larger clone is just one base distant, this may be a read error. The chain joins TRBV12-3 or TRBV12-4 to TRBJ1-5; D gene unclear. This CDR3 is 12 amino acids long. CDR3 region: CASSPYDQTQHF. The DNA for the CDR3 is TGTGCCAGCAGCCCGTATGATCAGACCCAGCATTTT.

This clonotype was counted between two and nine times. This chain uses TRBV9 with TRBJ2-5; no definite D call. There are 13 residues in the CDR3. CDR1 and CDR2 from the germline V gene are SGDLS and YYNGEE. The ends were cut back, 2 bases at V and 4 bases at J, with 9 bases in the middle. The DNA of the CDR3 is TGTGCCAGCAGCGTCTCCGGCCTAGAGACCCAGTACTTC. It encodes CASSVSGLETQYF.

This clonotype was seen ten or more times. The chain links TRBV7-3 to TRBJ2-2, with D unclear. The germline gives CDR1 SGHTA, CDR2 FQGTGA. Trimming stripped 5 bases from V and 2 bases from J, with 12 bases between. The CDR3 length is 15 residues. CDR3 amino acids: CASSIGPENTGELFF. CDR3 coding DNA: TGTGCCAGCAGCATAGGCCCAGAAAACACCGGGGAGCTGTTTTTT. The full variable domain, with the rest looked up from reference TRBV7-3 and TRBJ2-2, is GAGVSQTPSNKVTEKGKYVELRCDPISGHTALYWYRQSLGQGPEFLIYFQGTGAADDSGLPNDRFFAVRPEGSVSTLKIQRTERGDSAVYLCASSIGPENTGELFFGEGSRLTVL.

The chain combines TRBV7-2 with TRBJ2-3, with unresolved D. V lost 5 bases and J lost 2, with 17 bases in between. Germline lookup yields CDR1 SGHTA and CDR2 FQGNSA. This CDR3 is 16 amino acids long. DNA of the CDR3: TGTGCCAGCAGCCGAATTAGGTCCGGGTCCACAGATACGCAGTATTTT. It specifies CASSRIRSGSTDTQYF.

This clonotype was detected ten times or more. J is TRBJ2-7 and V is TRBV15; TRBD1 might be the D (5 bases). The germline CDR1 and CDR2 sequences are LNHNV and YYDKDF (reference sequence). The CDR3 has 13 amino acids. V dropped 0 bases and J dropped 6 bases, with 9 bases sitting between them. The CDR3 protein is CATSRDGRGEQYF. For the CDR3, the DNA is TGTGCCACCAGCAGAGACGGAAGGGGCGAGCAGTACTTC. Filled out from reference TRBV15 and TRBJ2-7, the complete variable domain reads DAMVIQNPRYQVTQFGKPVTLSCSQTLNHNVMYWYQQKSSQAPKLLFHYYDKDFNNEADTPDNFQSRRPNTSFCFLDIRSPGLGDTAMYLCATSRDGRGEQYFGPGTRLTVT.

This clonotype appeared a few times. V and J are TRBV5-1 and TRBJ2-7, with 7 bases matching TRBD1. CDR3 length: 15 residues. Trimming cost V 0 bases and J 5 bases; bases outside gene matches: 8. The germline V gene encodes CDR1 SGHRS and CDR2 YFSETQ. The CDR3 region is CASSLERQGDHEQYF. CDR3 coding DNA: TGCGCCAGCAGCTTGGAGCGGCAGGGGGACCACGAGCAGTACTTC.

The V and J genes are TRBV5-1 and TRBJ2-5; 7 positions agree with TRBD2. Germline CDR1 is SGHRS and CDR2 is YFSETQ. The CDR3 length is 15 residues. J was trimmed by 5 bases and V by 3 bases; bases with no gene match: 10. In nucleotides, the CDR3 is TGCGCCAGCAGCTCTCCCGGGGGGAGCAGGGAGACCCAGTACTTC. Its translation: CASSSPGGSRETQYF.

This clonotype was picked up many times. This chain joins TRBV7-8 and TRBJ2-3; TRBD1 aligns across 9 bases. The length of the CDR3 is 15 residues. The V and J ends lost 3 bases and 0 bases, in that order; junction bases with no gene match: 1. Germline values: CDR1 SGHVS, CDR2 FQNEAQ. The chain's CDR3 is CASSLGQGSTDTQYF. CDR3 in DNA: TGTGCCAGCAGCTTGGGACAGGGCAGCACAGATACGCAGTATTTT. Based on the CDR3 plus reference TRBV7-8 and TRBJ2-3, the full variable domain is GAGVSQSPRYKVAKRGQDVALRCDPISGHVSLFWYQQALGQGPEFLTYFQNEAQLDKSGLPSDRFFAERPEGSVSTLKIQRTQQEDSAVYLCASSLGQGSTDTQYFGPGTRLTVL.

This clonotype occurred a few times. In DNA, the CDR3 is TGTGCCAGCAGCCAACGACAGGGGGGTGAAAAACTGTTTTTT. This codes for CASSQRQGGEKLFF. The chain recombines TRBV6-5 with TRBJ1-4; 9 bases align to TRBD1. CDR1 is MNHEY, CDR2 SVGAGI, per germline. V lost 6 bases to trimming and J lost 7 bases; unmatched junction nucleotides: 6. This CDR3 region has 14 residues.

The sample holds a few counts of this clonotype. The CDR3 region is CASSLGQGASNQPQHF. The CDR3 nucleotides are TGTGCCAGCAGCTTGGGACAGGGGGCAAGCAATCAGCCCCAGCATTTT. This rearrangement joins TRBV5-5 to TRBJ1-5; 10 bases align to TRBD1. Per the germline V gene, CDR1 is SGHKS and CDR2 is YYEKEE (reference sequence). The V gene end was trimmed by 0 bases and the J gene end by 1 base; junction bases not matched to a gene: 1. This CDR3 spans 16 amino acids.

This clonotype was detected ten times or more. The CDR3 here is CASSQAGNQPQHF. The CDR3 coding sequence is TGCGCCAGCAGCCAAGCAGGGAATCAGCCCCAGCATTTT. The V and J genes are TRBV4-1 and TRBJ1-5; D is perhaps TRBD1 (5 bases). The germline CDR1 and CDR2 sequences are MGHRA and YSYEKL. Deletions cut 1 base from V and 4 bases from J, with 5 bases between. This CDR3 spans 13 amino acids.

Regarding this clonotype: One end of the junction does not line up with germline, which may come from a read error. This sequence joins TRBV7-7 and TRBJ2-1; 7 positions match TRBD2. The CDR3 contains 14 residues. The germline V gene has CDR1 SSHAT and CDR2 FNYEAQ (reference sequence). CDR3 DNA: TGTGCTAGCAGCTCTGGGGCGGGGGACAATGAGCAGTTCTTC. Its protein product is CASSSGAGDNEQFF.

This clonotype was picked up a small number of times. The chain employs TRBV4-1 and TRBJ2-2, with D perhaps TRBD1 (6 bases). The ends were cut back, 1 base at V and 2 bases at J, with 14 bases in the middle. Germline CDR1 and CDR2: MGHRA and YSYEKL. This CDR3 is built from 17 residues. The CDR3, as DNA: TGCGCCAGCAGCCAAGTTGGTGGGGGCCTCAACACCGGGGAGCTGTTTTTT. Translating gives CASSQVGGGLNTGELFF.

This clonotype was found many times. V gene TRBV7-2 combines with J gene TRBJ2-3; 7 bases are shared with TRBD2. The CDR3 length is 15 residues. Losses at the gene ends were 5 bases for V and 2 bases for J; bases not matched to a gene: 7. Germline loops: CDR1 SGHTA, CDR2 FQGNSA. Here the CDR3 reads CASSHRDYHTDTQYF. For the CDR3, the DNA is TGTGCCAGCAGCCACCGGGACTACCACACAGATACGCAGTATTTT.

This clonotype was recorded at least ten times. The chain is built from TRBV10-3 and TRBJ2-5; tentative D call: TRBD2 (8 bases). Germline-derived CDR1 and CDR2 are ENHRY and SYGVKD. With 4 bases removed from V and 5 bases from J, the gap between germline ends came to 23 bases. This CDR3 comprises 17 residues. Here the CDR3 reads CAISGQGRSGGPETQYF. The CDR3 DNA reads TGTGCCATCAGTGGACAGGGACGGAGCGGGGGACCCGAGACCCAGTACTTC.